This T cell receptor (beta chain) was sequenced during a study of OX40 agonist ivuxolimab in advanced cancers. Only in-frame clones appear in the TCRdb table, and some are missing; sequencing was by immunoSEQ multiplex PCR. The sample shows some 70,000 clones, approximately 86% of them seen only once. Sequenced material: CD4+ or CD8+ T cells sorted from blood, taken in a trial of the OX40 agonist ivuxolimab. The source of this sequence is an adult with an advanced solid tumor such as melanoma, head and neck, liver or kidney cancer.

Here the CDR3 DNA reads TGTGCCAGCAGTGAATGGGGGCGCACAGATACGCAGTATTTT. Translating it yields CASSEWGRTDTQYF. The J gene is TRBJ2-3, the V gene TRBV25-1, with D perhaps matching TRBD1 (6 bases). This CDR3 has 14 residues. V shed 1 base and J shed 1 base, with 6 bases lying between them. CDR1 MGHDK and CDR2 SYGVNS come from the germline V gene. Filled out from reference TRBV25-1 and TRBJ2-3, the complete variable domain reads EADIYQTPRYLVIGTGKKITLECSQTMGHDKMYWYQQDPGMELHLIHYSYGVNSTEKGDLSSESTVSRIRTEHFPLTLESARPSHTSQYLCASSEWGRTDTQYFGPGTRLTVL.